The 5 T cell receptor beta chains below all came from one sample that was sequenced in a study of cytomegalovirus exposure and HLA in healthy donors. Researchers ran the PCR with 60 Vbeta and 13 Jbeta primers. The table came from immunoSEQ multiplex PCR; TCRdb's copy has only in-frame clones and leaves some out. The sample yields approximately 86,000 clones, roughly 70% seen once. Sequenced input: PBMCs. All receptors come from a man aged 35 to 55 in good health and CMV-seronegative.

V is TRBV23-1 and J is TRBJ2-3; D is unclear. TRBV23-1 is annotated as an ORF whose role is uncertain. This CDR3 has 12 amino acids. The ends were cut back, 9 bases at V and 0 bases at J, with 7 bases in the middle. The CDR3 loop reads CARDTSTDTQYF. The CDR3 bases are TGCGCCAGAGATACTAGCACAGATACGCAGTATTTT.

The chain combines TRBV7-2 with TRBJ1-4, with 12 positions matching TRBD1. V lost 5 bases and J lost 7; bases outside the gene matches: 8. The germline V gene has CDR1 SGHTA and CDR2 FQGNSA. This CDR3 has 16 amino acids. CDR3 in DNA: TGTGCCAGCAGCAGAGTGGGGGGACAGGGGGCTGAAAAACTGTTTTTT. Translating it yields CASSRVGGQGAEKLFF.

The V gene is TRBV2, the J gene TRBJ1-1; 7 bases fit TRBD1. This CDR3 comprises 13 residues. After removal of 11 bases from V and 3 bases from J, the junction contained 9 bases not matched to a gene. Germline V gives CDR1 SNHLY, CDR2 FYNNEI. CDR3: CAGAGGRYTEAFF. The CDR3 DNA reads as TGTGCCGGGGCAGGGGGGCGGTACACTGAAGCTTTCTTT. Variable domain in full (rest from reference TRBV2 and TRBJ1-1): EPEVTQTPSHQVTQMGQEVILRCVPISNHLYFYWYRQILGQKVEFLVSFYNNEISEKSEIFDDQFSVERPDGSNFTLKIRSTKLEDSAMYFCAGAGGRYTEAFFGQGTRLTVV.

This clone was found a few times. The V gene is TRBV27, the J gene TRBJ2-3; 11 nucleotides match TRBD2. The CDR3 is 17 residues long. The J segment lost 2 bases and the V segment lost 6 bases, leaving 10 bases of the junction unmatched. Per the germline V gene, CDR1 is MNHEY and CDR2 is SMNVEV (reference sequence). As DNA, the CDR3 is TGTGCCAGCAGCAGGATACTAGCGGGGGTTTACACAGATACGCAGTATTTT. This sequence encodes CASSRILAGVYTDTQYF.

The gene calls are TRBV7-9 and TRBJ1-1; unclear D gene. Trimming took off 11 bases at V and 4 bases at J, with 17 bases between the two ends. In germline, CDR1 is SEHNR, CDR2 FQNEAQ (reference sequence). This CDR3 contains 13 residues. The CDR3 DNA follows: TGTGCCGCATGGGGAGGAGGTAGCACTGAAGCTTTCTTT. Translating it yields CAAWGGGSTEAFF.